The 18 T cell receptor beta chains reported below all come from one sample, sequenced in a study of CD8 T cells in ankylosing spondylitis. MiXCR was run by TCRdb on the 5' RACE reads, yielding one entry per CDR3 protein. The sample lists 250,000 to 400,000 distinct CDR3 sequences, around a tenth occurring once. Material for sequencing was blood, either unsorted or a sorted T cell fraction (not recorded which). The receptor source for this set is a female donor with ankylosing spondylitis or in good health (not recorded which).

The chain carries TRBV12-3 or TRBV12-4 and TRBJ2-4; possible D gene TRBD2, 6 bases. The CDR3 is made up of 15 amino acids. V was trimmed by 11 bases and J by 0 bases, leaving 17 bases between them. CDR3 nucleotides: TGTGCCTGCTCCCTAACTAGCCTAGCCAAAAACATTCAGTACTTC. Its translation is CACSLTSLAKNIQYF.

This clonotype occurred many times. This rearrangement joins TRBV20-1 to TRBJ2-2; D is possibly TRBD1 (6 bases). V lost 0 bases and J lost 2, with 10 bases in between. Germline CDR1 DFQATT, CDR2 SNEGSKA (reference sequence). This CDR3 spans 15 amino acids. CDR3 protein: CSARDSTGNTGELFF. CDR3 bases: TGCAGTGCTAGAGATTCGACAGGCAACACCGGGGAGCTGTTTTTT.

This clonotype came up many times. The chain recombines TRBV11-2 with TRBJ2-1; 7 bases match TRBD2. This CDR3 has 19 residues. Germline-derived CDR1 and CDR2 are SGHAT and FQNNGV. The ends lost 5 bases at V and 0 bases at J; junction bases unmatched: 16. The CDR3 region is CASSTRGLADILSYNEQFF. For the CDR3, the DNA is TGTGCCAGCAGCACCCGAGGGCTAGCGGACATCCTCTCCTACAATGAGCAGTTCTTC.

This clonotype was detected ten times or more. This chain joins TRBV6-2 or TRBV6-3 and TRBJ2-7; no clear D. The CDR3 contains 15 residues. Germline V gene sequence: CDR1 MNHEY, CDR2 SVGEGT. The V and J ends lost 6 bases and 3 bases respectively, with 18 bases between them. CDR3 sequence: CASSYGLAAYYEQYF. The CDR3 region has the DNA TGTGCCAGCAGCTACGGGCTGGCGGCGTACTACGAGCAGTACTTC.

In this sample, this clonotype turned up many times. CDR3 loop: CASSYQGQPQHF. The CDR3 DNA sequence: TGTGCCAGCAGTTACCAGGGTCAGCCCCAGCATTTT. The V call is TRBV6-5, the J call TRBJ1-5; possibly TRBD1 for D (5 bases). This CDR3 has 12 amino acids. The V and J ends lost 2 bases and 6 bases respectively, with 5 bases between them. Germline-derived CDR1 and CDR2 are MNHEY and SVGAGI.

The genes are TRBV9 and TRBJ2-4; the D is unclear. The CDR3 sequence is 18 residues long. V shed 3 bases and J shed 3 bases, with 22 bases lying between them. CDR1 is SGDLS and CDR2 is YYNGEE in the germline V gene. The CDR3 spells CASSAPSDPVMNKNIQYF. Here the CDR3 DNA reads TGTGCCAGCAGCGCCCCCTCGGACCCGGTTATGAACAAAAACATTCAGTACTTC. The full variable domain, with the rest looked up from reference TRBV9 and TRBJ2-4, is DSGVTQTPKHLITATGQRVTLRCSPRSGDLSVYWYQQSLDQGLQFLIQYYNGEERAKGNILERFSAQQFPDLHSELNLSSLELGDSALYFCASSAPSDPVMNKNIQYFGAGTRLSVL.

This clonotype has more than one count but fewer than ten. The rearrangement links TRBV7-8 to TRBJ2-3, with 10 bases aligning to TRBD2. Losses at the gene ends were 4 bases for V and 4 bases for J; bases not matched to a gene: 5. The length of the CDR3 is 15 residues. Germline values: CDR1 SGHVS, CDR2 FQNEAQ. The CDR3 nucleotides are TGTGCCAGCAGCTCACTAGCGGGGCTTTCAGATACGCAGTATTTT. Its translation is CASSSLAGLSDTQYF.

This clonotype was counted ten times or more. This sequence joins TRBV20-1 and TRBJ1-3, with D tentatively TRBD1 (6 bases). V was cut by 6 bases and J by 4 bases, with 16 bases left in between. The CDR3 covers 14 residues. Germline CDR1 is DFQATT and CDR2 is SNEGSKA (reference sequence). In nucleotides, the CDR3 is TGCAGTGCAATCGACAGGAGATCCGGAAACACCATATATTTT. This gives the protein CSAIDRRSGNTIYF.

There are many counts of this clonotype. V gene TRBV12-3 or TRBV12-4 combines with J gene TRBJ1-5; D is undetermined. There are 12 residues in the CDR3. V lost 6 bases and J lost 2, with 5 bases in between. In DNA form, the CDR3 reads TGTGCCAGCAGCCGACGCAATCAGCCCCAGCATTTT. Its protein product is CASSRRNQPQHF.

This clonotype was seen repeatedly, ten times or more. This chain links TRBV5-1 with TRBJ2-4; 7 nucleotides line up with TRBD2. The CDR3 length is 15 residues. Trimming at V came to 2 bases and at J to 8 bases, leaving 10 bases not matched to a gene. Germline V gene lookup returns CDR1 SGHRS and CDR2 YFSETQ. CDR3 sequence: CASSFRWEGEYIQYF. Written as DNA, the CDR3 is TGCGCCAGCAGCTTCCGATGGGAGGGTGAATACATTCAGTACTTC.

The J gene is TRBJ1-5, the V gene TRBV28, with D maybe TRBD1 (5 bases). Looked up from germline, CDR1 is MDHEN and CDR2 is SYDVKM. V lost 6 bases, J lost 0 bases, and 18 bases lay in between. This CDR3 spans 17 amino acids. CDR3 in amino acids: CASRGRFGRDSNQPQHF. The CDR3 bases are TGTGCCAGCAGGGGACGGTTCGGGAGGGATAGCAATCAGCCCCAGCATTTT.

About this clonotype: A read error may explain this, as a much larger clone is one base away. V is TRBV27 and J is TRBJ2-1, with unresolved D. CDR1 is MNHEY, CDR2 SMNVEV, per germline (reference sequence). Between the trimmed V and J ends, which lost 5 bases and 8 bases, there was a span of 13 bases. The CDR3 loop spans 13 amino acids. CDR3 DNA sequence: TGTGCCAGCAGTATCACCCAGTACTATGAGCAGTTCTTC. It yields the protein CASSITQYYEQFF.

Ten or more counts support this clonotype. The chain employs TRBV12-3 or TRBV12-4 and TRBJ2-4; D gene unclear. V shed 1 base and J shed 0 bases, with 4 bases lying between them. The length of the CDR3 is 14 residues. Here the CDR3 reads CASSLGIAKNIQYF. CDR3 DNA: TGTGCCAGCAGTTTAGGGATAGCCAAAAACATTCAGTACTTC.

This clonotype was counted a few times. This rearrangement joins TRBV3-1 to TRBJ2-2; D is tentatively TRBD1 or TRBD2 (5 bases each). The CDR3 sequence is 16 residues long. Trimming shortened V by 4 bases and J by 7 bases, and 19 bases separated the two germline ends. Germline loops: CDR1 LGHDT, CDR2 YNNKEL (reference sequence). The CDR3 sequence is CASSPEGTGVYGELFF. The CDR3, as DNA: TGTGCCAGCAGCCCAGAGGGTACAGGAGTATACGGGGAGCTGTTTTTT.

In its sample, this clonotype was seen many times. The rearrangement links TRBV5-1 to TRBJ2-3; D is uncertain. CDR3 length equals 15 residues. The V and J ends lost 2 bases and 0 bases respectively, with 10 bases between them. CDR1 and CDR2 (germline): SGHRS, YFSETQ. The CDR3 region is CASSLLQTSTDTQYF. Here the CDR3 DNA reads TGCGCCAGCAGCTTATTACAGACTAGCACAGATACGCAGTATTTT.

At least ten counts were recorded for this clonotype. J is TRBJ2-1 and V is TRBV20-1; TRBD2 matches 9 bases. Germline V gives CDR1 DFQATT, CDR2 SNEGSKA (reference sequence). The J segment lost 9 bases and the V segment lost 0 bases, leaving 9 bases of the junction unmatched. CDR3 length: 15 residues. DNA of the CDR3: TGCAGTGCTAGAGATGGATCAGCGGGAGGCTTTGAGCAGTTCTTC. Translating it yields CSARDGSAGGFEQFF.

This clonotype was detected ten times or more. This sequence joins TRBV20-1 and TRBJ1-4, with D unclear. This CDR3 is built from 16 residues. The germline V gene encodes CDR1 DFQATT and CDR2 SNEGSKA (reference sequence). Trimming removed 0 bases at V and 0 bases at J, with 11 bases between. CDR3 loop: CSARDWATTTNEKLFF. As DNA, the CDR3 is TGCAGTGCTAGAGATTGGGCAACGACAACTAATGAAAAACTGTTTTTT.

This clonotype was seen ten or more times. The gene calls are TRBV20-1 and TRBJ2-7; D perhaps matches TRBD2 (6 bases). V shed 3 bases and J shed 4 bases, with 16 bases lying between them. Germline loops: CDR1 DFQATT, CDR2 SNEGSKA (reference sequence). This CDR3 is 14 amino acids long. This CDR3 reads CSASTWDLSYEQYF. The CDR3 region has the DNA TGCAGTGCTAGTACCTGGGACTTATCATACGAGCAGTACTTC.